This T cell receptor (beta chain) was documented in a study of blood T cells in healthy people across ages. Overall study results and limits: CMV status of donors was not determined, possibly confounding expanded clonotype changes. As age increased, TCR beta diversity per million T cells fell in a roughly linear fashion. Naive CD4+ cells and diversity were both higher in long-lived donors than in aged donors.

For every donor, a draw yielded ten milliliters of peripheral blood. With 4 bases removed from V and 7 bases from J, the gap between germline ends came to 13 bases. CDR3 length: 13 amino acids. CDR1 is SGHTA and CDR2 is FQGNSA in the germline V gene. Alongside a J-beta primer mix, a sample-barcoded 5' primer served in a second PCR lasting about 7 to 12 cycles. Using its own MiXCR run on the 5' RACE reads, TCRdb lists one record per CDR3 protein. The data show 550,000 to 650,000 distinct CDR3 sequences, 25% to 35% seen once. This clonotype was recorded at least ten times. The antigen remains unidentified.

The chain has TRBV7-2 and TRBJ1-2; D not resolved. The source of this sequence is a woman aged 80 or older in good health. Sequencing was performed on blood. The CDR3: CASSSRGSGGYTF. In DNA form, the CDR3 reads TGTGCCAGCAGCTCCCGGGGTAGTGGTGGCTACACCTTC.